These 25 T cell receptor beta chains originate from one sample sequenced in a study of human T cells and chemical hapten exposure. TCRdb re-called the RACE reads through MiXCR, storing one row per CDR3 protein. The sample consists of 120,000 or so distinct CDR3 sequences, approximately 15% of them appearing once. Time point given: patch test 1, 2 weeks after DPC sensitization. Treatment here: therapeutic diphenylcyclopropenone sensitization with weekly scalp DPC. Sequenced material: whole blood, taken in connection with sensitization to the hapten diphenylcyclopropenone (DPC). These receptors were taken from a man younger than 35 with alopecia areata. Some clones in this sample may be carry-over from other donors' samples.

This clonotype was seen ten or more times. The chain combines TRBV7-6 with TRBJ2-1; TRBD2 is a possible D gene (5 bases). V was cut by 3 bases and J by 9 bases, with 15 bases left in between. The CDR3 totals 14 residues. The germline gives CDR1 SGHVS, CDR2 FNYEAQ. The chain's CDR3 is CASSFRTDAGEQFF. For the CDR3, the DNA is TGTGCCAGCAGCTTCAGAACTGACGCGGGTGAGCAGTTCTTC.

CDR3 in DNA: TGTGCCACCAGCAGAGACCCAGACAGTGAAGCTTTCTTT. This sequence encodes CATSRDPDSEAFF. The chain links TRBV15 to TRBJ1-1; maybe TRBD1 (5 bases). This CDR3 comprises 13 residues. CDR1 and CDR2 (germline): LNHNV, YYDKDF (reference sequence). With 0 bases removed from V and 7 bases from J, the gap between germline ends came to 9 bases.

V usage is TRBV4-3 and J usage is TRBJ1-1, with D perhaps TRBD1 (5 bases). The CDR3 covers 14 residues. Germline V gene sequence: CDR1 LGHNA, CDR2 YSLEER. The V end lost 4 bases, the J end lost 3 bases, and 12 bases lay between the germline ends. The CDR3 DNA reads TGCGCCAGCAGCCCCTTGGAGGGGTACACTGAAGCTTTCTTT. Its translation is CASSPLEGYTEAFF.

This clonotype was counted between two and nine times. DNA for the CDR3: TGTGCCAGCAGTTTAAGGGTGACTAGCGGGGTCTCAGATACGCAGTATTTT. Its protein product is CASSLRVTSGVSDTQYF. The rearrangement joins TRBV12-3 or TRBV12-4 to TRBJ2-3; TRBD2 agrees at 11 bases. The V gene end was trimmed by 2 bases and the J gene end by 4 bases; junction bases not matched to a gene: 8. The CDR3 runs to 17 residues.

This clonotype came up a few times. The chain employs TRBV7-8 and TRBJ2-1, with D possibly matching TRBD2 (5 bases). The CDR3 covers 16 residues. The germline CDR1 and CDR2 sequences are SGHVS and FQNEAQ. V shed 4 bases and J shed 6 bases, with 19 bases lying between them. The CDR3 here is CASSSLRLEVVNEQFF. The CDR3 DNA is TGTGCCAGCAGCTCTTTGCGACTGGAGGTTGTCAATGAGCAGTTCTTC.

This clonotype has just a few counts. One end of the junction fails to match germline, which may point to a read error. This chain connects TRBV12-5 to TRBJ2-3; a possible D gene is TRBD2 (6 bases). CDR3 length: 14 residues. Germline V gene sequence: CDR1 LGHNT, CDR2 FRNRAP. Here the CDR3 DNA reads TGTGGTAGTGCGGCCGGGACTCTAGGTGATACGCAGTATTTT. Translation gives CGSAAGTLGDTQYF.

The genes are TRBV20-1 and TRBJ2-7; 11 positions agree with TRBD2. Germline V CDR1 and CDR2: DFQATT, SNEGSKA (reference sequence). Trimming took 1 base from V and 2 from J; bases not matched to a gene: 7. The CDR3 contains 16 residues. CDR3 sequence reads: CSARASGGPETYEQYF. CDR3 bases: TGCAGTGCTAGAGCTAGCGGGGGGCCCGAGACCTACGAGCAGTACTTC.

This chain joins TRBV18 and TRBJ1-1, with unresolved D. The V end was cut by 3 bases, the J end by 1 base, with 12 bases between. CDR1 is KGHSH and CDR2 is LQKENI in the germline V gene. The CDR3 sequence is 15 residues long. CDR3 amino acids: CASSPTDAQNTEAFF. The CDR3, as DNA: TGTGCCAGCTCACCCACGGACGCCCAGAACACTGAAGCTTTCTTT. Drawing the rest from reference TRBV18 and TRBJ1-1, the complete variable domain is NAGVMQNPRHLVRRRGQEARLRCSPMKGHSHVYWYRQLPEEGLKFMVYLQKENIIDESGMPKERFSAEFPKEGPSILRIQQVVRGDSAAYFCASSPTDAQNTEAFFGQGTRLTVV.

This clonotype occurred many times. This chain links TRBV27 with TRBJ2-1; D gene unclear. The CDR3 extends over 13 amino acids. The germline V gene has CDR1 MNHEY and CDR2 SMNVEV (reference sequence). The V gene lost 2 bases and the J gene lost 5 bases, with 7 bases spanning the gap. The CDR3 is CASSLARDNEQFF. The CDR3 DNA is TGTGCCAGCAGTTTAGCCCGGGACAATGAGCAGTTCTTC.

The J gene is TRBJ1-1, the V gene TRBV6-2 or TRBV6-3; D might be TRBD1 (6 bases). Germline V gene lookup returns CDR1 MNHEY and CDR2 SVGEGT. The V end lost 6 bases, the J end lost 0 bases, and 11 bases lay between the germline ends. This CDR3 comprises 14 residues. The CDR3 DNA is TGTGCCAGCAGGACGACAGGACTGAACACTGAAGCTTTCTTT. The encoded protein is CASRTTGLNTEAFF.

Note on this clonotype: This may arise from a read error, as a much more abundant clone is one base away. The conserved phenylalanine or tryptophan is not found at the CDR3 terminus, so this likely reflects a read error. The rearrangement joins TRBV11-3 to TRBJ2-5, with 7 bases matching TRBD1. The V gene end was trimmed by 3 bases and the J gene end by 5 bases; junction bases not matched to a gene: 15. Germline loops: CDR1 SGHNT, CDR2 YENEEA. The CDR3 contains 17 residues. The CDR3 region is CASSFHQTGSGAETQYI. CDR3 nucleotide sequence: TGTGCCAGCAGCTTTCATCAGACAGGGTCAGGGGCGGAGACCCAGTACATC.

The chain has TRBV7-9 and TRBJ1-1, with a tentative D call TRBD1 (6 bases). Per the germline V gene, CDR1 is SEHNR and CDR2 is FQNEAQ (reference sequence). The CDR3 runs to 15 residues. Trimming took off 1 base at V and 4 bases at J, with 13 bases between the two ends. CDR3 nucleotide sequence: TGTGCCAGCAGCTTAGAGGTAACAGGGACCACTGAAGCTTTCTTT. It codes for CASSLEVTGTTEAFF.

V gene TRBV10-3 combines with J gene TRBJ2-7, with TRBD2 as a possible D gene (6 bases). The V end was cut by 1 base, the J end by 4 bases, with 8 bases between. This CDR3 contains 13 residues. Germline V CDR1 and CDR2: ENHRY, SYGVKD. The CDR3 is CAISEYGGYEQYF. For the CDR3, the DNA is TGTGCCATCAGTGAGTACGGGGGTTACGAGCAGTACTTC.

The chain is built from TRBV7-7 and TRBJ1-4; D gene uncertain. Trimming shortened V by 5 bases and J by 6 bases, and 13 bases separated the two germline ends. Looked up from germline, CDR1 is SSHAT and CDR2 is FNYEAQ (reference sequence). The CDR3 has 14 residues. The CDR3 protein is CASSPGLDDEKLFF. The DNA for the CDR3 is TGTGCCAGCAGCCCCGGTTTGGACGATGAAAAACTGTTTTTT. Supplemented by reference TRBV7-7 and TRBJ1-4, the full variable domain reads GAGVSQSPRYKVTKRGQDVTLRCDPISSHATLYWYQQALGQGPEFLTYFNYEAQPDKSGLPSDRFSAERPEGSISTLTIQRTEQRDSAMYRCASSPGLDDEKLFFGSGTQLSVL.

This clonotype was counted only a few times. This chain connects TRBV4-3 to TRBJ1-1, with D perhaps TRBD1 (5 bases). The CDR3 contains 16 residues. The V gene's germline CDR1 is LGHNA and CDR2 YSLEER. V was trimmed by 0 bases and J by 0 bases, leaving 11 bases between them. In nucleotides, the CDR3 is TGCGCCAGCAGCCAAGAGTATGCAGGGATGAACACTGAAGCTTTCTTT. It encodes CASSQEYAGMNTEAFF.

This clonotype was seen a handful of times. The rearrangement joins TRBV2 to TRBJ2-2; D ambiguous. There are 13 residues in the CDR3. Germline CDR1 is SNHLY and CDR2 is FYNNEI. Between the trimmed V and J ends, which lost 1 base and 4 bases, there was a span of 4 bases. DNA of the CDR3: TGTGCCAGCAGTGAAGAGGTCACCGGGGAGCTGTTTTTT. Translation gives CASSEEVTGELFF.

This clonotype was seen more than once but under ten times. This chain joins TRBV7-8 and TRBJ2-5; possible D gene TRBD2, 5 bases. Germline assignment: CDR1 SGHVS and CDR2 FQNEAQ. The CDR3 runs to 16 residues. Trimming cost V 5 bases and J 5 bases, with 21 bases left between them. The CDR3 region has the DNA TGTGCCAGCAGCACTAGGGTCAGACGGCCCTCGGAGACCCAGTACTTC. Its translation: CASSTRVRRPSETQYF.

In this sample, this clonotype turned up a few times. This chain connects TRBV12-3 or TRBV12-4 to TRBJ2-5; D is uncertain. CDR3 length: 14 amino acids. Trimming stripped 2 bases from V and 5 bases from J, with 12 bases between. CDR3 residues: CASSLNGVVETQYF. The CDR3 coding sequence is TGTGCCAGCAGTTTAAATGGGGTTGTGGAGACCCAGTACTTC.

The chain joins TRBV7-8 to TRBJ1-6; D remains ambiguous. Germline CDR1 is SGHVS and CDR2 is FQNEAQ. This CDR3 region has 15 residues. Between the trimmed V and J ends, which lost 0 bases and 5 bases, there was a span of 8 bases. The CDR3 region is CASSLASQNNSPLHF. The DNA of the CDR3 is TGTGCCAGCAGCTTAGCGTCTCAGAATAATTCACCCCTCCACTTT. Full variable domain (remainder filled in from reference TRBV7-8 and TRBJ1-6): GAGVSQSPRYKVAKRGQDVALRCDPISGHVSLFWYQQALGQGPEFLTYFQNEAQLDKSGLPSDRFFAERPEGSVSTLKIQRTQQEDSAVYLCASSLASQNNSPLHFGNGTRLTVT.

The chain has TRBV7-2 and TRBJ1-1; D might be TRBD1 (6 bases). The germline V gene encodes CDR1 SGHTA and CDR2 FQGNSA. The CDR3 is made up of 14 amino acids. V lost 7 bases and J 4 bases, leaving 16 bases between the germline ends. Here the CDR3 reads CASTLARGLTEAFF. The CDR3 bases are TGTGCCAGCACCCTGGCCAGGGGTCTCACTGAAGCTTTCTTT.

This clonotype came up a few times. CDR3 sequence reads: CASSFSTFQETQYF. The CDR3 nucleotides read TGTGCCAGCAGCTTTAGCACCTTCCAAGAGACCCAGTACTTC. The rearrangement uses TRBV11-2 and TRBJ2-5; D is unclear. From germline, CDR1 is SGHAT and CDR2 FQNNGV. The CDR3 length is 14 residues. The V gene lost 3 bases and the J gene lost 1 base, with 9 bases spanning the gap.

This clonotype was observed at least ten times. As DNA, the CDR3 is TGTGCCAGCAGTAAAGGACAGGGAAAGTTGAATGAGCAGTTCTTC. It encodes CASSKGQGKLNEQFF. The rearrangement links TRBV6-5 to TRBJ2-1; TRBD1 agrees at 8 bases. V lost 5 bases to trimming and J lost 7 bases; unmatched junction nucleotides: 10. The germline gives CDR1 MNHEY, CDR2 SVGAGI. The CDR3 has 15 amino acids.

J is TRBJ1-4 and V is TRBV18; a weak D match, TRBD1 (6 bases). CDR1 KGHSH and CDR2 LQKENI come from the germline V gene. Trimming took 5 bases from V and 13 from J, leaving 20 bases between them. CDR3 length: 14 residues. Here the CDR3 DNA reads TGTGCCAGCTCAGGACCGGGACAAATTATGGGACTGTTTTTT. Translated: CASSGPGQIMGLFF.

This clonotype was seen more than once but under ten times. The genes are TRBV7-2 and TRBJ1-4, with D uncertain. The CDR3 is made up of 13 amino acids. Germline V gene sequence: CDR1 SGHTA, CDR2 FQGNSA. Trimming stripped 5 bases from V and 4 bases from J, with 8 bases between. CDR3 residues: CASSVDLNEKLFF. The CDR3 nucleotides are TGTGCCAGCAGCGTGGACCTTAATGAAAAACTGTTTTTT.

Only a few counts were recorded for this clonotype. The chain joins TRBV28 to TRBJ2-4; 9 bases align to TRBD1. There are 15 residues in the CDR3. Germline V CDR1 and CDR2: MDHEN, SYDVKM. Losses at the gene ends were 8 bases for V and 7 bases for J; bases not matched to a gene: 12. CDR3 in amino acids: CASLQTGTGLNIQYF. CDR3 DNA: TGTGCCAGCTTACAAACCGGGACAGGGTTGAACATTCAGTACTTC. Drawing the rest from reference TRBV28 and TRBJ2-4, the complete variable domain is DVKVTQSSRYLVKRTGEKVFLECVQDMDHENMFWYRQDPGLGLRLIYFSYDVKMKEKGDIPEGYSVSREKKERFSLILESASTNQTSMYLCASLQTGTGLNIQYFGAGTRLSVL.